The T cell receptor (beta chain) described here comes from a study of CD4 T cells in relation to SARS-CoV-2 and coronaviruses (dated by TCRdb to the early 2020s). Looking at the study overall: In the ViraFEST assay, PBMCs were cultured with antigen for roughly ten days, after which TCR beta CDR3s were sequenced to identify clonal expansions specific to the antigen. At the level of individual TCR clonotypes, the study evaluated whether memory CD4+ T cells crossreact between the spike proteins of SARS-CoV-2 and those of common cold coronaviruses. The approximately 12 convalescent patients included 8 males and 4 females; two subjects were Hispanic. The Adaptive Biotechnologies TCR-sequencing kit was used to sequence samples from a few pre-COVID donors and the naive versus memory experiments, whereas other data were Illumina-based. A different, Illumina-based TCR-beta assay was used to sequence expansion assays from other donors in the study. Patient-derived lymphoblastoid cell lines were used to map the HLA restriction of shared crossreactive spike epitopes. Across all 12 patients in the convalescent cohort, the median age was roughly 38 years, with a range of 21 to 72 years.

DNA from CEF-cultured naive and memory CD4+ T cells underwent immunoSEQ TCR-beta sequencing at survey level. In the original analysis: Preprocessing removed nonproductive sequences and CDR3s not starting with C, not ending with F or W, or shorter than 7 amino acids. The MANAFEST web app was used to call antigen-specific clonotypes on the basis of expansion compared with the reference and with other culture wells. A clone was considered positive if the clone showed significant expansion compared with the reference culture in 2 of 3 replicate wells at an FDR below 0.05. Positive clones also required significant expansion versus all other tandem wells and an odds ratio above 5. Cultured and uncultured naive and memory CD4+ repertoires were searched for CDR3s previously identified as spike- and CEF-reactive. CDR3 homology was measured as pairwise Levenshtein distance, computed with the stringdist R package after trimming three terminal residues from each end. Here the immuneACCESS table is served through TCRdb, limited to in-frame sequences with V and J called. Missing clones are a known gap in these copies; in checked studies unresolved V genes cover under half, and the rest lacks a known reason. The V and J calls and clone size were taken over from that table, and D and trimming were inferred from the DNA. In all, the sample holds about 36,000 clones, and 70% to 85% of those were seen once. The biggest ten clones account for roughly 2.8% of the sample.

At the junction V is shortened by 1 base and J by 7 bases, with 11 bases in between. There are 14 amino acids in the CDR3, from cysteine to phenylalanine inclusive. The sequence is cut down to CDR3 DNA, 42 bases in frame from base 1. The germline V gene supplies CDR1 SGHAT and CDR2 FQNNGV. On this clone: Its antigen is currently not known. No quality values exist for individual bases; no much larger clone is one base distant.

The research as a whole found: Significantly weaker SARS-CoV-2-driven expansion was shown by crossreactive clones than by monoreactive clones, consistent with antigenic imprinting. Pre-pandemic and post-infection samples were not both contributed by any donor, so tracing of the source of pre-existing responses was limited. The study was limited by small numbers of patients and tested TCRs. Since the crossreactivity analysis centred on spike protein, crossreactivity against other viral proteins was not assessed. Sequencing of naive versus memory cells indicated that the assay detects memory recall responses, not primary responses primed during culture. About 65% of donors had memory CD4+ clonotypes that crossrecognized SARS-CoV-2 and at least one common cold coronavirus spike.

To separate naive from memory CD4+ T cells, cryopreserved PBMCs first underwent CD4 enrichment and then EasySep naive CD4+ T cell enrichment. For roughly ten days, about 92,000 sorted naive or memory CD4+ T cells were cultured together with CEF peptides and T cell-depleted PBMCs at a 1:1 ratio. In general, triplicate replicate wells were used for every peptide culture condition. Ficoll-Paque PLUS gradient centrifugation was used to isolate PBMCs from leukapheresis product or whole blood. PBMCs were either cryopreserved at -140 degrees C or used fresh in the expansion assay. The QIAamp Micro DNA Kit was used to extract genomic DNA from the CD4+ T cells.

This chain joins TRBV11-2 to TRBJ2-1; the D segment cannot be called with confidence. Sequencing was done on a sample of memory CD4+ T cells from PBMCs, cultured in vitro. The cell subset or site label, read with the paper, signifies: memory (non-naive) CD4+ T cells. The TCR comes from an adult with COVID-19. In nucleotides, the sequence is TGTGCCAGCAGCTTAGTGTTGGATGGGAATGAGCAGTTCTTC. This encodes CASSLVLDGNEQFF.